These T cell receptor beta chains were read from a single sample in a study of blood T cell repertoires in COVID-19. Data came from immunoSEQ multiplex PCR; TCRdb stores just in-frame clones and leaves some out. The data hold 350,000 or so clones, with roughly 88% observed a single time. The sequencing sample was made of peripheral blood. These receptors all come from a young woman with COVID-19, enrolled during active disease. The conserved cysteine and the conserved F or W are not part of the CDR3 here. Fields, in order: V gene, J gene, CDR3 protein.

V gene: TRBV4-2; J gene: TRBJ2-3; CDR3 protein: ASSPYTPDTQY
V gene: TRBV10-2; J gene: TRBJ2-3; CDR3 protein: ASSLTSGGSTDTQY
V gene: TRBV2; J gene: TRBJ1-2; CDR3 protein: ASRTQGVSYGYT
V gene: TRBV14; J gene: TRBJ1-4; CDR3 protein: ASSLFTGADLF
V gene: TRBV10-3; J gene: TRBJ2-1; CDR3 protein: AISRTSESYNEQF
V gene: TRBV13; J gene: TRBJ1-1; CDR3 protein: ASSSERTEAF
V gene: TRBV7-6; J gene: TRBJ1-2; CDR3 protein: ASSLTGEDGYT
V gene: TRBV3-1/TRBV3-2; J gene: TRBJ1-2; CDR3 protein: ASSPPKGLGNYGYT
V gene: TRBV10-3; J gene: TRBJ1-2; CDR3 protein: AISAGESEYGYT
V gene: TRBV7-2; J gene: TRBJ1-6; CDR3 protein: ASSLSLTGISPLH
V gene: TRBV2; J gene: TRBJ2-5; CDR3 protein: ASRRGLAMETQY
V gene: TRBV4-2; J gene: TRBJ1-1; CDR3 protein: ASSRPGQGLNTEAF
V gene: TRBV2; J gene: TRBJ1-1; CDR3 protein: ASSEAGAGTEAF
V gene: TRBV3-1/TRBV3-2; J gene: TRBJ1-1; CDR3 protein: ASSQDFSRGTEAF
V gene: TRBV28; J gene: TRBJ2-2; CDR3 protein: ASRGQGDTGELF
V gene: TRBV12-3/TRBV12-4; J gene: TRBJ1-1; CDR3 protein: ASRLGGFTEAF
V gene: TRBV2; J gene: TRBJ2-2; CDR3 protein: ASHTEMNTGELF
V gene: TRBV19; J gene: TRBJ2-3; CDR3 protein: ASTYSIVVDTQY
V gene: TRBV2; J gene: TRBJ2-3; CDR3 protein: ASSPGGGGDTQY
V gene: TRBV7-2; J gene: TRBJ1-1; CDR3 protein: ASSLSGTVLAF
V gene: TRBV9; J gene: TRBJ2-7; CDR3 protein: ASSPGTGRSYEQY
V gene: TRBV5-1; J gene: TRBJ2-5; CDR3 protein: ASTPSGGGQETQY
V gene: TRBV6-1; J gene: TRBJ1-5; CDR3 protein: ASSEAPGGQSNQPQH
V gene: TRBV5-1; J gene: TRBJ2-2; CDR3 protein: ASSLLRAGSGGELF
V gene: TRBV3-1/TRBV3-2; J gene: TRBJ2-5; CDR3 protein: ASPERGGETQY
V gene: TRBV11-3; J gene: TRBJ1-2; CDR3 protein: ASSSWSYGYT
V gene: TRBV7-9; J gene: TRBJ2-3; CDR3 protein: ASSPSRTSGGPLDTQY
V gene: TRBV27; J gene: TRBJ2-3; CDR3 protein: ASSLSRVNTQY
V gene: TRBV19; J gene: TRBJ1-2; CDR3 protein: ASSMMVSGYGYT
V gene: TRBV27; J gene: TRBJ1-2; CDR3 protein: ASSLNLAVGYT
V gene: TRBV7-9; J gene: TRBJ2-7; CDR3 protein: ASSSPTGTGTLYEQY
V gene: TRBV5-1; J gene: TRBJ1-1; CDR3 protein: ASSVQGNTEAF
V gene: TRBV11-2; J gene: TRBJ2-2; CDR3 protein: ASSSPLAGGLVGGELF
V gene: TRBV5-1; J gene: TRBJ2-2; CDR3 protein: ASSLDRNTGELF
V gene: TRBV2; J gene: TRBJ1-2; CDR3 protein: ASSEGPGSGSYT
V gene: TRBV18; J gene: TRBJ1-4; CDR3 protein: ASSFLQGANEKLF
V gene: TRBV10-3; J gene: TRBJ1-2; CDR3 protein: AISSVTASYGYT
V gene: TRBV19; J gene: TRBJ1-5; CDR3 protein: ASTRSNQPQH
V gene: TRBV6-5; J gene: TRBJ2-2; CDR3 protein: ASRTSGTGELF
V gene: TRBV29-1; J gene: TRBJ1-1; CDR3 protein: SVSGNTEAF
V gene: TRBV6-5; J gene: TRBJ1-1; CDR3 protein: ASSMGQGDEAF
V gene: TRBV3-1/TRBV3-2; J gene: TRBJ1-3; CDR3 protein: ASSQKGENTIY
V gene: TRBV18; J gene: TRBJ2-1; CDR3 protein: ASSPIGAGDNNEQF
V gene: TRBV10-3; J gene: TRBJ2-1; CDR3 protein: AISESTMGLGDNEQF
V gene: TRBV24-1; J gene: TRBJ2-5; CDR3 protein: ATSDSGLAGNQETQY
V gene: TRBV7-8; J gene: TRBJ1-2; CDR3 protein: ASTPARVDYGYT
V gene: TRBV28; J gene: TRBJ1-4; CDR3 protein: ASSLAAATNEKLF
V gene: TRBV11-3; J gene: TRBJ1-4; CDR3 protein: ASSPGQGVLF
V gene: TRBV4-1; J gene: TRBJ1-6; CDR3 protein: ASSQDFGAYNSPLH
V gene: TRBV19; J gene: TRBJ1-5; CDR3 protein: ASSLQGAGGQPQH
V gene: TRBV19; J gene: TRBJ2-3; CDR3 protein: ASSMGQGADTQY
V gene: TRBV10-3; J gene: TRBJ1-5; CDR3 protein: AISEGQRDQPQH
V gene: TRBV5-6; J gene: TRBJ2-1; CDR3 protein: ASSLATAVTYNEQF
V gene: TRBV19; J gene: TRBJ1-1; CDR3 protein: ASRLTGTGGGDTEAF
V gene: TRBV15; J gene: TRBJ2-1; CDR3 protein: ATSREPAGLAGDPSNEQF